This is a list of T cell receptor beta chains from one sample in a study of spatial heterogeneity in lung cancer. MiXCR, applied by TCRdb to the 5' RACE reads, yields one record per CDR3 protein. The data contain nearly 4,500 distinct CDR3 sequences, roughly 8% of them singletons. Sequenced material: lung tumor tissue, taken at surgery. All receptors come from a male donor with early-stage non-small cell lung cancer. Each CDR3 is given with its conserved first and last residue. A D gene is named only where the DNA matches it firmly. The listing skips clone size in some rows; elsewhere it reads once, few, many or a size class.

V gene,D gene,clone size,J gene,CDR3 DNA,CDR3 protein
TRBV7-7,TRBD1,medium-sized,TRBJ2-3,TGTGCTAGCAGCTTAGGAGGGACAGGGACAGATACGCAGTATTTT,CASSLGGTGTDTQYF
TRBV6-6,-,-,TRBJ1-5,TGTGCCAGCATGTCAGGGTCGAATCAGCCCCAGCATTTT,CASMSGSNQPQHF
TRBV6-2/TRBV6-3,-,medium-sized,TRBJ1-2,TGTGCCAGCAGAAAGACAGCTAACTATGGCTACACCTTC,CASRKTANYGYTF
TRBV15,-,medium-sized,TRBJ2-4,TGTGCCACCAGCATCCGACAGGTTAATAACATTCAGTACTTC,CATSIRQVNNIQYF
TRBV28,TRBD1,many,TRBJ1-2,TGTGCCAGCAGTTTAGCGACAGGGGATGGCTATGGCTACACCTTC,CASSLATGDGYGYTF
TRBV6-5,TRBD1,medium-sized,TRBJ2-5,TGTGCCAGCAGTCCGACAGGGGAGCAAGAGACCCAGTACTTC,CASSPTGEQETQYF
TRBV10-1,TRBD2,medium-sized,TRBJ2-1,TGCGCCAGCAGTGACTGGCTAGCGGGACGCAATGAGCAGTTCTTC,CASSDWLAGRNEQFF
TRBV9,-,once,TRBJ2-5,TGTGCCAGCAGTAACTTCCAAGAGACCCAGTACTTC,CASSNFQETQYF
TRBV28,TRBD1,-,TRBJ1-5,TGTGCCAGCAGTCAGGGGGCGCGTCCTCAGCCCCAGCATTTT,CASSQGARPQPQHF
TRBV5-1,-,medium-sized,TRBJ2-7,TGCGCCAGCAGCTCCCAGGAAAAAATATCCTACGAGCAGTACTTC,CASSSQEKISYEQYF
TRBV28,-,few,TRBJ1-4,TGTGCCAGCAGCCTCTACAGGGTGAAAGGTGAAAAACTGTTTTTT,CASSLYRVKGEKLFF
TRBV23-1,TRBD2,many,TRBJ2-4,TGCGCCAGCAGTCAATCTAGAACTAGGACTCGGCGGGAGCTAGCCAAAAACATTCAGTACTTC,CASSQSRTRTRRELAKNIQYF
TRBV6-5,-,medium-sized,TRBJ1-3,TGTGCCAGCAGTTATACCCCCGGGACGAGGAAAAACACCATATATTTT,CASSYTPGTRKNTIYF
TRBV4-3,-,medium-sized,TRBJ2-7,TGCGCCAGCAGCCTGGGGACCTCGGGCCACGAGCAGTACTTC,CASSLGTSGHEQYF
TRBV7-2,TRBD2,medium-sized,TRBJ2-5,TGTGCCAGCAGACCCCTGGGGGTAGCGGGAGATGAGACCCAGTACTTC,CASRPLGVAGDETQYF
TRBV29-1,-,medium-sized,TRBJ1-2,TGCAGCGTTGAAGGAGGCAGGGGCAGCTATGGCTACACCTTC,CSVEGGRGSYGYTF
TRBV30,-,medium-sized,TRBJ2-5,TGTGCCTGGAACAGCGGCCAAGAGACCCAGTACTTC,CAWNSGQETQYF
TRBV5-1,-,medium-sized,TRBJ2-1,TGCGCCAGCAGCTCGGACTGGCCGGAGGGTGAGCAGTTCTTC,CASSSDWPEGEQFF
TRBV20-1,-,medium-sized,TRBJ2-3,TGCAGTGCTAGTCCCGAACGGGCGACAGATACGCAGTATTTT,CSASPERATDTQYF
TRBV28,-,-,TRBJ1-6,TGTGCCAGCAGAAGGGACATGGATTCACCCCTCCACTTT,CASRRDMDSPLHF
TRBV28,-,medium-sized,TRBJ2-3,TGTGCCAGCAGTTCCCCGAACGCAGATACGCAGTATTTT,CASSSPNADTQYF
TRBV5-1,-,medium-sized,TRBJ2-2,TGCGCCAGCAGCTTGGGCTTCGGCTCCGCGAACACCGGGGAGCTGTTTTTT,CASSLGFGSANTGELFF
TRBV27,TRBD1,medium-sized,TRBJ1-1,TGTGCCAGCAGCCGGGACAGGGAAGGCGACACTGAAGCTTTCTTT,CASSRDREGDTEAFF
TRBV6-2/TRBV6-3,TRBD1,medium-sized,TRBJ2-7,TGTGCCAGCAGCTTATCCGGGACAGGGGGCTACGAGCAGTACTTC,CASSLSGTGGYEQYF
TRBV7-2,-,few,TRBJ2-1,TGTGCCAGCAGCTCACTGGGTATTGAGCAGTTCTTC,CASSSLGIEQFF
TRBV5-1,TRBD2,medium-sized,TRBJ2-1,TGCGCCAGCAGCCCGGGGGGTCTGGGGAACAATGAGCAGTTCTTC,CASSPGGLGNNEQFF
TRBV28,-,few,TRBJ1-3,TGTGCCAGCAGTTTCTACTTTTCCTCTGGAAACACCATATATTTT,CASSFYFSSGNTIYF
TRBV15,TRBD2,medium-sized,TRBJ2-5,TGTGCCACCAGCAGAATAGCGGGAGAGACCCAGTACTTC,CATSRIAGETQYF
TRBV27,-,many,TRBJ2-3,TGTGCCAGCAGTTTATTGGGGGTTGATACGCAGTATTTT,CASSLLGVDTQYF
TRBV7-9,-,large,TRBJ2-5,TGTGCCAGCAGCTTAGAGGCCTGGAGGACCCAGTACTTC,CASSLEAWRTQYF
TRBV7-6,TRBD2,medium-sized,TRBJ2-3,TGTGCCAGCAGCTTCCGGACTAGCGGGAGGAACCCAGATACGCAGTATTTT,CASSFRTSGRNPDTQYF
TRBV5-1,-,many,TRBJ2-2,TGCGCCAGCAGCCAACCCCGGGACGGAAGGACCGGGGAGCTGTTTTTT,CASSQPRDGRTGELFF
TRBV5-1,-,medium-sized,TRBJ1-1,TGCGCCAGCAGCCCGGGACTCAGGAACACTGAAGCTTTCTTT,CASSPGLRNTEAFF
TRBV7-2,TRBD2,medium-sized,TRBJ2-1,TGTGCCAGCAGCTTCGGCGGGGGGCTACCTTACAATGAGCAGTTCTTC,CASSFGGGLPYNEQFF
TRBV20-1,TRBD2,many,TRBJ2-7,TGCAGTGCTAGACGGACTAGCCGATGCTACTACGAGCAGTACTTC,CSARRTSRCYYEQYF
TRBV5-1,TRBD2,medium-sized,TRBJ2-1,TGCGCCAGCAGCAGGGAGACTAGCGGGAGACGTCTAAGGAATGAGCAGTTCTTC,CASSRETSGRRLRNEQFF
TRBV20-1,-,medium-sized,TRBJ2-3,TGCAGTTCCAAGGAAGAAGGGGATACGCAGTATTTT,CSSKEEGDTQYF
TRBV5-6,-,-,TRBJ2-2,TGTGCCAGCACTGTGCGGGCGGGCGGGGAGCTGTTTTTT,CASTVRAGGELFF
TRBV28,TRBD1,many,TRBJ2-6,TGTGCCAGCAGTTTGGTACAGGGGGCGGGCGGGGCCAACGTCCTGACTTTC,CASSLVQGAGGANVLTF
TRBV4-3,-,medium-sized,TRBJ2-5,TGCGCCAGCAGCTCCGACAGTTGGGAGACCCAGTACTTC,CASSSDSWETQYF
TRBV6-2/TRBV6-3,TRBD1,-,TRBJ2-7,TGTGCCAGCAGTTACGGACAGGGAACCACCTACGAGCAGTACTTC,CASSYGQGTTYEQYF
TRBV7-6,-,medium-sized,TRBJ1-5,TGTGCCAGCAGCCTGAGCGCAGGGACGAGCAATCAGCCCCAGCATTTT,CASSLSAGTSNQPQHF
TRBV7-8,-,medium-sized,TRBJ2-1,TGTGCCAGCAGCTTAGAGGTGCGGTCCGGGTATGAGCAGTTCTTC,CASSLEVRSGYEQFF
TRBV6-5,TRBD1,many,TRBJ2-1,TGTGCCAGCAGTTGGGACAGGGACCCCTTCTACAATGAGCAGTTCTTC,CASSWDRDPFYNEQFF
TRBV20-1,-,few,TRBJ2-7,TGCAGTGCTAGCGGAGGGCCCTACGAGCAGTACTTC,CSASGGPYEQYF
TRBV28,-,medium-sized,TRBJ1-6,TGTGCCAGCACCCCGACAGGCAATAATTCACCCCTCCACTTT,CASTPTGNNSPLHF
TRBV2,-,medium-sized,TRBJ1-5,TGTGCCAGCAGAAAACAGGGAAATCAGCCCCAGCATTTT,CASRKQGNQPQHF
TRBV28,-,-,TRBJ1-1,TGTGCCAGCACGGTGGTGACTGAAGCTTTCTTT,CASTVVTEAFF
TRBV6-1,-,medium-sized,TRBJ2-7,TGTGCCAGCAGTGAGTTGGATGGGGACGAGCAGTACTTC,CASSELDGDEQYF
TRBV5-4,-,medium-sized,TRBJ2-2,TGTGCCAGCAGCTTAAAGGACACCGGGGAGCTGTTTTTT,CASSLKDTGELFF